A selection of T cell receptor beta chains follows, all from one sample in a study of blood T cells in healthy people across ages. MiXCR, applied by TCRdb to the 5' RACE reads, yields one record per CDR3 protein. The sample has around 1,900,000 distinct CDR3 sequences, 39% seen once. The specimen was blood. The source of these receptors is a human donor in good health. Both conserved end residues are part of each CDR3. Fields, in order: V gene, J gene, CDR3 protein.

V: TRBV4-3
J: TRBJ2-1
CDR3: CASSRYRLAGRLSYNEQFF

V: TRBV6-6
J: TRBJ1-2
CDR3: CASNISPGQTNYGYTF

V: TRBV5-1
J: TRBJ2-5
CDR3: CASSLGGGPFSETQYF

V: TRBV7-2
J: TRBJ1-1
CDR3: CASSSAGRVTQVFF

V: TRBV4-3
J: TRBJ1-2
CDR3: CASSQDQGGLYGYTF

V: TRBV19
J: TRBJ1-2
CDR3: CASSQLSGDYGYTF

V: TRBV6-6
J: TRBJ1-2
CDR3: CASSQQYSNYGYTF

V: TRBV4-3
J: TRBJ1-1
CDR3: CASSQTGGRAEAFF

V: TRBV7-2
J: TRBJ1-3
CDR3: CASSPQRGNTIYF

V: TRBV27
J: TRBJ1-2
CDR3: CASSSLSGRGDRYGYTF

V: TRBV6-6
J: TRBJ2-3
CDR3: CASSLGPVAVSTDTQYF

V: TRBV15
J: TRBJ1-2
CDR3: CATSRAQGGGYTF

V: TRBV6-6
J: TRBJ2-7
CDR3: CASSYSTGVGYEQYF

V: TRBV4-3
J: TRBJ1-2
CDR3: CASSQVGLGAINYGYTF

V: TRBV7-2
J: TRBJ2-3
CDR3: CASTMTSGGTDTQYF

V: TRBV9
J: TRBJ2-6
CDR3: CASSVRSGANVLTF

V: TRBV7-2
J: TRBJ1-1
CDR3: CASMINTEAFF

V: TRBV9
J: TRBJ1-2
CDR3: CASRSGDIFPNYGYTF

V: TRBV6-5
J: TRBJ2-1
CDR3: CASSYGGGPSYNEQFF

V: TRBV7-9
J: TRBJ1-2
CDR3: CASSLDAWGYTF

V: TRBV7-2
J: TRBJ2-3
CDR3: CASSAWGRADTQYF

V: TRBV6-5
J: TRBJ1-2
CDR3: CASAWGQGFGYTF

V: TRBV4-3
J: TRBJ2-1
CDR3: CASSQIPGGWDEQFF

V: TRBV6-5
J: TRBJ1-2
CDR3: CASSYGTGGNHYGYTF

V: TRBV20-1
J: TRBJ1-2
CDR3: CSAMARGNYGYTF

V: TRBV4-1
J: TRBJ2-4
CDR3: CASSQFGGPPKLAKNIQYF

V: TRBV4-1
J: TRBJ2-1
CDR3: CASSQGWRGGGEQFF

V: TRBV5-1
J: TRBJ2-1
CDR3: CASSPALGTSGGNEQFF

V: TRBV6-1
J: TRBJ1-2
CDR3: CASSPTQLPRYGYTF

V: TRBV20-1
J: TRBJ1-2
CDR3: CSAGGPRQGAYGYTF

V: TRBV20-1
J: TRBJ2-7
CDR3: CSAPGQGDSYEQYF

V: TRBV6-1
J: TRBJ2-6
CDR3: CASSARPSGANVLTF

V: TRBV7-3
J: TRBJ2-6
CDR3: CASSLSRDAGANVLTF